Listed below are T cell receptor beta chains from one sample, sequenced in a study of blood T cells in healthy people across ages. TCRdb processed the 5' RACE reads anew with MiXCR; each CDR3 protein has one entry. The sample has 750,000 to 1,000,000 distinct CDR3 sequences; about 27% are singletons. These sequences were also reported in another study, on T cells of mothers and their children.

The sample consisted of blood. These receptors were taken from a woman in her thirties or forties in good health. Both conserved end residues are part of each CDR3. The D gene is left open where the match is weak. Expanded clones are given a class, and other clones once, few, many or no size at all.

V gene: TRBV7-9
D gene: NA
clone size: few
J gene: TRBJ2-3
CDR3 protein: CASSLIYRADTQYF
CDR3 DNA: TGTGCCAGCAGCTTAATCTATCGGGCAGATACGCAGTATTTT

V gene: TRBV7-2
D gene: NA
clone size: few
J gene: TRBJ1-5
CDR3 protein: CASRPGGGYSNQPQHF
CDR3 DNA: TGTGCCAGCAGACCGGGGGGGGGATATAGCAATCAGCCCCAGCATTTT

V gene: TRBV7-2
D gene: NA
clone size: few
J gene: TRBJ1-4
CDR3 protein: CASSPDRRNEKLFF
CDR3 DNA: TGTGCCAGCAGCCCCGACAGGCGGAATGAAAAACTGTTTTTT

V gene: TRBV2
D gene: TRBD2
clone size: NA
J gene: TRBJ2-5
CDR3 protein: CASRLAGGYQETQYF
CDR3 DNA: TGTGCCAGCAGGCTAGCGGGGGGGTACCAAGAGACCCAGTACTTC

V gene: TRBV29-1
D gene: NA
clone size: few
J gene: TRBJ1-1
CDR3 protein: CSVRALNTEAFF
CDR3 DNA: TGCAGCGTGAGAGCCTTGAACACTGAAGCTTTCTTT

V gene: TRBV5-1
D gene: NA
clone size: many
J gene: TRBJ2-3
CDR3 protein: CASRRTGSTDTQYF
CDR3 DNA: TGCGCCAGCCGGCGGACGGGAAGCACAGATACGCAGTATTTT

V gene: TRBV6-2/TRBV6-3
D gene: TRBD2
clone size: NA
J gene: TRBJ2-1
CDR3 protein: CAGSYSISAGVNNEQFF
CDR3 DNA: TGTGCCGGCAGTTACTCGATATCAGCGGGGGTAAACAATGAGCAGTTCTTC

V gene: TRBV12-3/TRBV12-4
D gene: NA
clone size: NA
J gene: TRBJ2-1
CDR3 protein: CASSLVAPPSYNEQFF
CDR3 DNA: TGTGCCAGCAGTTTAGTAGCTCCTCCCTCCTACAATGAGCAGTTCTTC

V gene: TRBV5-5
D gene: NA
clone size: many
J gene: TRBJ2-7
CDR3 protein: CASSLEGGAIYEQYF
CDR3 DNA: TGTGCCAGCAGCTTGGAAGGGGGGGCTATCTACGAGCAGTACTTC

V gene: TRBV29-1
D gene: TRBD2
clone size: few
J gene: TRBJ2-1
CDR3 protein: CSVVPGLASPHNEQFF
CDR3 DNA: TGCAGCGTTGTACCGGGACTAGCGTCCCCTCACAATGAGCAGTTCTTC

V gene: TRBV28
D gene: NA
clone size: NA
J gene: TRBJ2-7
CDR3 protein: CASNGHAYSYEQYF
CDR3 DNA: TGTGCCAGCAATGGCCACGCGTACTCCTACGAGCAGTACTTC

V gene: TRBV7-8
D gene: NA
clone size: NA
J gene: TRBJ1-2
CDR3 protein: CASSLSGDNYGYTF
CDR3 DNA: TGTGCCAGCAGCTTATCAGGGGACAACTATGGCTACACCTTC

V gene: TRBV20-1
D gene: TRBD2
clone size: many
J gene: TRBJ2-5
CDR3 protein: CSASRRGLALLQETQYF
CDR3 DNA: TGCAGTGCTTCTAGAAGGGGACTAGCGCTACTTCAAGAGACCCAGTACTTC

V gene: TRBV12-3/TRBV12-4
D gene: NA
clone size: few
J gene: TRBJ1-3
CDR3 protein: CASRTSGAGNTIYF
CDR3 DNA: TGTGCCAGCAGGACCTCAGGGGCTGGAAACACCATATATTTT

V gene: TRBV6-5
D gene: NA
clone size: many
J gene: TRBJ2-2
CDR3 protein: CASSYPAGALYGELFF
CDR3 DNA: TGTGCCAGCAGTTATCCGGCGGGGGCCCTCTACGGGGAGCTGTTTTTT

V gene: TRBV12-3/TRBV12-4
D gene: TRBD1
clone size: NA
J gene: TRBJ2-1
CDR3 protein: CASRPGQGFNEQFF
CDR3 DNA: TGTGCCAGCAGACCGGGACAGGGGTTCAATGAGCAGTTCTTC

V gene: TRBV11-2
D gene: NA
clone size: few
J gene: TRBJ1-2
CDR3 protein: CASSLATSGGYTF
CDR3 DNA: TGTGCCAGCAGCCTAGCAACCAGTGGTGGCTACACCTTC

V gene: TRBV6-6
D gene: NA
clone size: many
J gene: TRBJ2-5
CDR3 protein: CASSLKRGGETQYF
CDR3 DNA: TGTGCCAGCAGCCTAAAACGGGGAGGCGAGACCCAGTACTTC

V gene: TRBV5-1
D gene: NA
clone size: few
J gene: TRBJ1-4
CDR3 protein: CASSLTGREREKLFF
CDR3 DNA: TGCGCCAGCAGCCTGACGGGCAGGGAGCGGGAAAAACTGTTTTTT

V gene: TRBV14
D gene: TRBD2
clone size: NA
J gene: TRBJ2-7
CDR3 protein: CASSQDTGTSVYEQYF
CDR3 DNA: TGTGCCAGCAGCCAAGATACCGGGACTAGCGTCTACGAGCAGTACTTC

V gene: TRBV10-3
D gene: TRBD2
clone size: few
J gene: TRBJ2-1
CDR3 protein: CAISEPPGTSGGSSYNEQFF
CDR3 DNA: TGTGCCATCAGTGAGCCCCCCGGGACTAGCGGGGGGAGCTCCTACAATGAGCAGTTCTTC

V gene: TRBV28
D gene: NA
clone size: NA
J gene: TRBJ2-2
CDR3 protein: CASSSQGGGTGELFF
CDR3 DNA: TGTGCCAGCAGTTCACAGGGAGGAGGAACCGGGGAGCTGTTTTTT

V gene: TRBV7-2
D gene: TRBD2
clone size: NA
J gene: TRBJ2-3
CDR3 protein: CASSFPGGVAGQYF
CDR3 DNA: TGTGCCAGCAGCTTCCCGGGTGGCGTAGCGGGGCAGTATTTT

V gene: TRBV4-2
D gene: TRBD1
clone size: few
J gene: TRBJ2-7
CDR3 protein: CASSQELQGNSYEQYF
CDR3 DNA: TGTGCCAGCAGCCAAGAATTACAGGGGAATTCCTACGAGCAGTACTTC

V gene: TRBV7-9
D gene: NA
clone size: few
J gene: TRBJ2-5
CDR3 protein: CASSSTEKETQYF
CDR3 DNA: TGTGCCAGCAGCTCGACAGAAAAAGAGACCCAGTACTTC

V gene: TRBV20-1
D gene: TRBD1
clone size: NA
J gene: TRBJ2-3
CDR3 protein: CSARDRGPGTDTQYF
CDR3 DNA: TGCAGTGCTAGAGACAGGGGGCCAGGCACAGATACGCAGTATTTT

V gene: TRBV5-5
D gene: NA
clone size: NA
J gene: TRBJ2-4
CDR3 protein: CASSLAEFLAKNIRYF
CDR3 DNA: TGTGCCAGCAGCTTGGCCGAGTTTCTAGCCAAAAACATTCGGTACTTC

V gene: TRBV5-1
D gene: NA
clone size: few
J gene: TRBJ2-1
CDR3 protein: CASSLADLTYEQFF
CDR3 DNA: TGCGCCAGCAGCTTGGCCGACCTTACGTATGAGCAGTTCTTC

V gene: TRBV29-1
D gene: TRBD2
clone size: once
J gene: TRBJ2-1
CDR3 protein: CSVGLAGPQGEQFF
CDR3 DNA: TGCAGCGTTGGCCTAGCGGGGCCACAGGGTGAGCAGTTCTTC

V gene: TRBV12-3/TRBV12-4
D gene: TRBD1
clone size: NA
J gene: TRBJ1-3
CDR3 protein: CASKEQGIPGNTIYF
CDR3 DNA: TGTGCCAGCAAGGAACAGGGGATCCCTGGAAACACCATATATTTT

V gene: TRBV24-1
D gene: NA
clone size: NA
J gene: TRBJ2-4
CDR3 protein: CATSDLRAVRENIQYF
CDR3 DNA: TGTGCCACCAGTGATTTGCGGGCGGTTCGGGAAAACATTCAGTACTTC

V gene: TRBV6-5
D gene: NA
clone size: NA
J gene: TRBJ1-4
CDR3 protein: CASSYDSSRLNEKLFF
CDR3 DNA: TGTGCCAGCAGTTACGATTCCAGCAGGCTCAATGAAAAACTGTTTTTT

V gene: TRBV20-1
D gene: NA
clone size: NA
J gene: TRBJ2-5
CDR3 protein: CSAVRGTQETQYF
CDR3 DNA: TGCAGTGCTGTACGAGGGACCCAAGAGACCCAGTACTTC

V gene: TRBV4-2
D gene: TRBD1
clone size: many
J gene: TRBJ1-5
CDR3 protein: CASSHGQGNQPQHF
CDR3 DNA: TGTGCCAGCAGCCATGGACAGGGGAATCAGCCCCAGCATTTT

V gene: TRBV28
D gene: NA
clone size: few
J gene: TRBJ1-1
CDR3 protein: CVSSERNTEAFF
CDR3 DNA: TGTGTCAGCAGTGAACGAAACACTGAAGCTTTCTTT

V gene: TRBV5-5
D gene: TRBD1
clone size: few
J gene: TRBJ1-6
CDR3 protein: CASSFDRDSPLHF
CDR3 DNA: TGTGCCAGCAGCTTTGACAGGGATTCACCCCTCCACTTT

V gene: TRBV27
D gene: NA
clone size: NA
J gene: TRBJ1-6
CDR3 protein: CASSPNQRGNSPLHF
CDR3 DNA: TGTGCCAGCAGTCCCAACCAGCGGGGCAATTCACCCCTCCACTTT

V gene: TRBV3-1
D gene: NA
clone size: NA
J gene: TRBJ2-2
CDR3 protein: CASSQGPVNTGELFF
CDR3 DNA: TGTGCCAGCAGCCAGGGACCGGTTAACACCGGGGAGCTGTTTTTT

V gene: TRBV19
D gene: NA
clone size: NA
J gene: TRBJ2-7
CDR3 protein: CASKVGAGDAYEQYF
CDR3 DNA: TGTGCCAGTAAGGTCGGGGCAGGCGATGCCTACGAGCAGTACTTC

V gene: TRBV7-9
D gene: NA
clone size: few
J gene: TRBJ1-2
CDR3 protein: CASSNPPINYGYTF
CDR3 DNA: TGTGCCAGCAGCAACCCCCCGATTAACTATGGCTACACCTTC

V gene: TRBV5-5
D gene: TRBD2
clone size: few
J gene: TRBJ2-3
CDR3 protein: CASSLSSGGVTDTQYF
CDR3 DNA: TGTGCCAGCAGCTTAAGTAGCGGGGGGGTCACAGATACGCAGTATTTT

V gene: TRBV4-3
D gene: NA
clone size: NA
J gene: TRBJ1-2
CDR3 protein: CASSQTTGRVHTF
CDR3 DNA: TGCGCCAGCAGCCAGACGACCGGCAGGGTCCACACCTTC

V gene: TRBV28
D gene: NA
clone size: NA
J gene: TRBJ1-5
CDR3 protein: CASSWVGGYQPQHF
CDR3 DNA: TGTGCCAGCAGTTGGGTCGGGGGGTATCAGCCCCAGCATTTT

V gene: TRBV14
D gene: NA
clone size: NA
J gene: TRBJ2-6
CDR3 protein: CASSHSFSGANVLTF
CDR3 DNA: TGTGCCAGCAGCCACAGTTTCTCTGGGGCCAACGTCCTGACTTTC